This paragraph reports one T cell receptor (beta chain). Antigen specificity is unknown. The data belong to a study of CD8+ T cells in alopecia areata. About the research overall: For the treated group, dosing was oral tofacitinib at 5 to 10 mg twice daily.

cDNA prepared by RNA extraction and subsequent reverse transcription served as the template for sequencing. Data came from immunoSEQ multiplex PCR; TCRdb stores just in-frame clones and leaves some out. The table shows 120,000 to 150,000 clones, with 87% occurring only once. Regarding the study as a whole: When scalp samples are sequenced, resident alphabeta T cells of normal skin are also captured. Lesional scalp exceeded normal scalp in clonality, especially in alopecia totalis/universalis.

Those with alopecia areata gave lesional scalp punch biopsies and peripheral blood. From germline, CDR1 is SNHLY and CDR2 FYNNEI. The CDR3 has 13 amino acids. Unmatched junction bases numbered 8, after V lost 10 bases and J lost 4 bases. This specimen was CD8+ T cells sorted from blood, taken at week 0. This chain joins TRBV2 and TRBJ2-7; 9 bases line up with TRBD1. The sequence derives from a human donor with alopecia areata. DNA for the CDR3: TGTGCCACCCAGGACAGGGGCTATTACGAGCAGTACTTC. As protein: CATQDRGYYEQYF.